The 23 T cell receptor beta chains below come from one sample, sequenced in a study of identical twins. TCRdb recomputed calls from the 5' RACE reads with MiXCR, one row per CDR3 protein. Here the sample spans about 900,000 distinct CDR3 sequences, more than 9% being singletons. These data also featured in a second study, about yellow fever vaccine responses in identical twins.

The source material was PBMCs. These TCRs come from a young woman in good health.

The V call is TRBV29-1, the J call TRBJ2-5; D possibly corresponds to TRBD1 (7 bases). The CDR3 length is 14 residues. The germline V gene has CDR1 SQVTM and CDR2 ANQGSEA. V was cut by 5 bases and J by 5 bases, with 18 bases left in between. As DNA, the CDR3 is TGCAGCGTTATCCCAGACAGGGCGGGGGAGACCCAGTACTTC. This codes for CSVIPDRAGETQYF.

There are many counts of this clonotype. This chain links TRBV10-3 with TRBJ2-3; the D is unclear. CDR3 length: 13 residues. Germline CDR1 ENHRY, CDR2 SYGVKD. V lost 4 bases and J lost 3, with 8 bases in between. Here the CDR3 reads CAISGTPTDTQYF. The DNA for the CDR3 is TGTGCCATCAGTGGGACCCCAACAGATACGCAGTATTTT.

This clonotype was counted between two and nine times. This rearrangement joins TRBV6-1 to TRBJ2-7; possible D gene TRBD2, 5 bases. Trimming removed 6 bases from V and 2 bases from J, with 17 bases in between. Germline-derived CDR1 and CDR2 are MNHNS and SASEGT. This CDR3 has 15 amino acids. As DNA, the CDR3 is TGTGCCAGCAGCCTAGGGCTAGCTTCCACCTACGAGCAGTACTTC. Its translation: CASSLGLASTYEQYF.

This clonotype was detected a few times. The DNA for the CDR3 is TGTGCCATCAGTGTGGAATTGGCCGGGGAGCTGTTTTTT. It specifies CAISVELAGELFF. The rearrangement uses TRBV10-3 and TRBJ2-2; D gene ambiguous. The CDR3 loop spans 13 amino acids. Trimming removed 4 bases at V and 6 bases at J, with 9 bases between. Germline CDR1 is ENHRY and CDR2 is SYGVKD.

This chain connects TRBV5-1 to TRBJ2-2; TRBD2 agrees at 7 bases. The V gene end was trimmed by 3 bases and the J gene end by 2 bases; junction bases not matched to a gene: 10. CDR3 size: 17 residues. Germline V gene lookup returns CDR1 SGHRS and CDR2 YFSETQ. CDR3 in amino acids: CASSSSSAGPNTGELFF. In DNA, the CDR3 is TGCGCCAGCAGCTCATCCTCAGCGGGACCTAACACCGGGGAGCTGTTTTTT.

This clonotype was seen a handful of times. The chain recombines TRBV29-1 with TRBJ1-2; unclear D gene. Germline V gene data show CDR1 as SQVTM and CDR2 as ANQGSEA. This CDR3 contains 16 residues. The germline V and J ends were trimmed by 0 bases and 4 bases, with 18 bases remaining between them. CDR3 in amino acids: CSVEDRSGEPGYGYTF. The DNA of the CDR3 is TGCAGCGTTGAAGATCGGTCGGGAGAACCCGGCTATGGCTACACCTTC.

The chain links TRBV3-1 to TRBJ2-3, with TRBD2 identical over 10 bases. Germline values: CDR1 LGHDT, CDR2 YNNKEL (reference sequence). The CDR3 is 16 amino acids. With V trimmed by 5 bases and J by 5 bases, 10 bases remained unmatched. CDR3 protein: CASSNQREGPQDTQYF. CDR3 DNA sequence: TGTGCCAGCAGCAACCAGCGGGAGGGCCCTCAAGATACGCAGTATTTT.

V and J are TRBV3-1 and TRBJ1-2; a weak D match, TRBD1 (5 bases). The V gene lost 4 bases and the J gene lost 4 bases, with 16 bases spanning the gap. Germline V CDR1 and CDR2: LGHDT, YNNKEL (reference sequence). This CDR3 is 15 amino acids long. The CDR3 here is CASSRAGTESYGYTF. The CDR3 region has the DNA TGTGCCAGCAGCCGAGCAGGGACCGAAAGCTATGGCTACACCTTC.

The V call is TRBV5-6, the J call TRBJ2-5; D remains ambiguous. The CDR3 is made up of 13 amino acids. Trimming stripped 1 base from V and 0 bases from J, with 4 bases between. Germline V gives CDR1 SGHDT, CDR2 YYEEEE. This chain's CDR3 is CASSLWYQETQYF. CDR3 bases: TGTGCCAGCAGCTTGTGGTACCAAGAGACCCAGTACTTC.

This clonotype was observed many times. The chain recombines TRBV6-1 with TRBJ1-6; D is possibly TRBD1 (5 bases). Germline assignment: CDR1 MNHNS and CDR2 SASEGT. Trimming stripped 8 bases from V and 7 bases from J, with 18 bases between. The CDR3 is 15 amino acids. For the CDR3, the DNA is TGTGCCAGCGGGATTGGTGGGGCTTGGAATTCACCCCTCCACTTT. Protein sequence: CASGIGGAWNSPLHF.

This clonotype appeared many times. The chain combines TRBV9 with TRBJ2-3; D possibly uses TRBD1 or TRBD2 (5 bases each). Trimming took 4 bases from V and 0 from J, leaving 15 bases between them. CDR3 length: 16 residues. CDR1 and CDR2 (germline): SGDLS, YYNGEE. CDR3 DNA sequence: TGTGCCAGCAGCCCCAGGGAGACGCCAAGCACAGATACGCAGTATTTT. Translation: CASSPRETPSTDTQYF.

This clonotype was detected only a few times. V is TRBV11-2 and J is TRBJ2-2; D is unresolved. CDR1 is SGHAT and CDR2 is FQNNGV in the germline V gene. The CDR3 sequence is 14 residues long. Trimming took 3 bases from V and 1 from J, leaving 6 bases between them. The DNA for the CDR3 is TGTGCCAGCAGCTTTCTAGAGAACACCGGGGAGCTGTTTTTT. It translates to CASSFLENTGELFF.

This clonotype was observed a handful of times. The chain uses TRBV29-1 and TRBJ2-3; the D is unclear. The V end was cut by 6 bases, the J end by 3 bases, with 10 bases between. The CDR3 sequence is 12 residues long. CDR1 SQVTM and CDR2 ANQGSEA come from the germline V gene. This CDR3 is CSVNTRTDTQYF. The CDR3, as DNA: TGCAGCGTCAACACAAGGACAGATACGCAGTATTTT.

The table lists this clonotype with many counts. The rearrangement links TRBV20-1 to TRBJ2-1, with 9 bases identical to TRBD2. CDR1 DFQATT and CDR2 SNEGSKA come from the germline V gene (reference sequence). With 0 bases clipped from V and 8 bases from J, the junction kept 17 bases outside the gene matches. CDR3 size: 18 residues. The CDR3 DNA follows: TGCAGTGCTAGAGATCCATTCGGGACTAGCAGGGTGGGCGATGAGCAGTTCTTC. Protein product: CSARDPFGTSRVGDEQFF.

This clonotype was observed many times. The rearrangement links TRBV7-2 to TRBJ1-6; D gene uncertain. There are 15 residues in the CDR3. Trimming cost V 2 bases and J 6 bases, with 11 bases left between them. From germline, CDR1 is SGHTA and CDR2 FQGNSA. The CDR3: CASSLNPGFNSPLHF. In DNA form, the CDR3 reads TGTGCCAGCAGCTTAAACCCGGGGTTTAATTCACCCCTCCACTTT.

This clonotype has more than one count but fewer than ten. The chain links TRBV12-3 or TRBV12-4 to TRBJ2-7; D might be TRBD1 (6 bases). This CDR3 is 14 amino acids long. Between the trimmed V and J ends, which lost 1 base and 0 bases, there was a span of 7 bases. CDR3 nucleotides: TGTGCCAGCAGTTTAGGGGGGCCCTCCTACGAGCAGTACGTC. Translating gives CASSLGGPSYEQYV.

This rearrangement joins TRBV27 to TRBJ2-1, with 8 bases fitting TRBD1. There are 16 residues in the CDR3. Germline CDR1 and CDR2: MNHEY and SMNVEV (reference sequence). The ends lost 2 bases at V and 4 bases at J; junction bases unmatched: 7. CDR3 nucleotides: TGTGCCAGCAGTTTACCCGACAGGGGAAATTACAATGAGCAGTTCTTC. Translation gives CASSLPDRGNYNEQFF.

This clonotype was seen a handful of times. The chain joins TRBV7-9 to TRBJ2-7, with a weak D call TRBD1 (5 bases). V lost 5 bases to trimming and J lost 0 bases, with 14 bases between them. The CDR3 consists of 15 residues. Germline CDR1 and CDR2: SEHNR and FQNEAQ (reference sequence). In nucleotides, the CDR3 is TGTGCCAGCAGCAATTCCCAGGGCACCTCCTACGAGCAGTACTTC. It codes for CASSNSQGTSYEQYF.

This clonotype showed up many times. The chain joins TRBV4-1 to TRBJ2-3; D possibly corresponds to TRBD2 (5 bases). Trimming took 4 bases from V and 1 from J, leaving 12 bases between them. This CDR3 is 15 amino acids long. CDR1 is MGHRA and CDR2 is YSYEKL in the germline V gene. CDR3 protein: CASSLGLPGTDTQYF. DNA for the CDR3: TGCGCCAGCAGCCTAGGACTTCCGGGCACAGATACGCAGTATTTT.

The rearrangement joins TRBV3-1 to TRBJ2-5; D tentatively reads TRBD1 or TRBD2 (5 bases each). Germline CDR1 LGHDT, CDR2 YNNKEL (reference sequence). This CDR3 region has 17 residues. V was clipped by 4 bases and J by 4 bases, with 22 bases between them. The CDR3 sequence is CASSLNRHGMRGETQYF. In DNA, the CDR3 is TGTGCCAGCAGCCTAAACCGACATGGGATGAGGGGAGAGACCCAGTACTTC.

J is TRBJ2-2 and V is TRBV24-1, with 9 bases matching TRBD1. Trimming removed 4 bases from V and 4 bases from J; junction bases left unmatched: 3. Germline V lookup: CDR1 KGHDR, CDR2 SFDVKD. The CDR3 runs to 15 residues. The CDR3 sequence is CATSEPGQGTGELFF. In DNA, the CDR3 is TGTGCCACCAGTGAGCCGGGACAGGGCACCGGGGAGCTGTTTTTT.

The chain is built from TRBV7-9 and TRBJ1-4, with D hard to call. The ends were cut back, 5 bases at V and 6 bases at J, with 4 bases in the middle. Per the germline V gene, CDR1 is SEHNR and CDR2 is FQNEAQ (reference sequence). The CDR3 contains 11 residues. The CDR3 nucleotides are TGTGCCAGCAGCATTGATGAAAAACTGTTTTTT. Its translation is CASSIDEKLFF. Full variable domain (outside the CDR3, taken from reference TRBV7-9 and TRBJ1-4): DTGVSQNPRHKITKRGQNVTFRCDPISEHNRLYWYRQTLGQGPEFLTYFQNEAQLEKSRLLSDRFSAERPKGSFSTLEIQRTEQGDSAMYLCASSIDEKLFFGSGTQLSVL.

This clonotype was found a few times. The genes are TRBV10-3 and TRBJ2-2; 7 positions agree with TRBD1. CDR1 is ENHRY and CDR2 is SYGVKD in the germline V gene. There are 16 residues in the CDR3. Trimming took 3 bases from V and 5 from J; bases not matched to a gene: 9. CDR3 DNA sequence: TGTGCCATCAGTGATGGTCCCGGGACAGTGACCGGGGAGCTGTTTTTT. Translation: CAISDGPGTVTGELFF.